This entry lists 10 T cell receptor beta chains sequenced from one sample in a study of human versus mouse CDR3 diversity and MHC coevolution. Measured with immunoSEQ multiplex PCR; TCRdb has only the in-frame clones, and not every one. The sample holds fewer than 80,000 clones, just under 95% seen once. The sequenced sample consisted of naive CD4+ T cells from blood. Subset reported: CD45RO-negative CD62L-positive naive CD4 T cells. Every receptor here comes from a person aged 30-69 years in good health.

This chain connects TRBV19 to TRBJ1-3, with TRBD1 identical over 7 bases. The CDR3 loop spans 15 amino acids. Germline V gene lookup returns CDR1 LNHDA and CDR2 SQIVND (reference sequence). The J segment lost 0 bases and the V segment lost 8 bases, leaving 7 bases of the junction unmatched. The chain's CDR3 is CASAGQDLSGNTIYF. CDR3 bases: TGTGCCAGTGCCGGACAGGACCTCTCTGGAAACACCATATATTTT.

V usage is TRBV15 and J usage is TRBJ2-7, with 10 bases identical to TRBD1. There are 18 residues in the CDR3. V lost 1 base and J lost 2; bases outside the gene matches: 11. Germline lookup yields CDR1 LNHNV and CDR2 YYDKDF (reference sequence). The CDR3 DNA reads TGTGCCACCAGCAGAGGAGACAGGGGGCGGTTTTTAGCCTACGAGCAGTACTTC. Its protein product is CATSRGDRGRFLAYEQYF.

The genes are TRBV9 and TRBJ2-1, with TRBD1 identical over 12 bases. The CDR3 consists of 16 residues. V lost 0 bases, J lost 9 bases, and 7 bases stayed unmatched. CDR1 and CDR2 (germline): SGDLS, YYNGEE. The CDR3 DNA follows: TGTGCCAGCAGCGTAGGGCAGGGACAGGGGGCTGGTGAGCAGTTCTTC. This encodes CASSVGQGQGAGEQFF.

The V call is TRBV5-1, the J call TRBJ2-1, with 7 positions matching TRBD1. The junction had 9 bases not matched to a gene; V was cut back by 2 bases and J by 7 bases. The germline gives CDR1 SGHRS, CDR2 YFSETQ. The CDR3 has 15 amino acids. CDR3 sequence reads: CASSFARQGWNEQFF. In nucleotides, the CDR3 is TGCGCCAGCAGCTTTGCGCGACAGGGTTGGAATGAGCAGTTCTTC.

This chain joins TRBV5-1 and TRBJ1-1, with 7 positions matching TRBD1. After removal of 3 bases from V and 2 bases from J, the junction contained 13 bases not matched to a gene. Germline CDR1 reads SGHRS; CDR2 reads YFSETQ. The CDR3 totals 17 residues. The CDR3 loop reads CASSWDSNLGENTEAFF. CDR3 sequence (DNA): TGCGCCAGCAGCTGGGACAGTAATCTAGGCGAAAACACTGAAGCTTTCTTT.

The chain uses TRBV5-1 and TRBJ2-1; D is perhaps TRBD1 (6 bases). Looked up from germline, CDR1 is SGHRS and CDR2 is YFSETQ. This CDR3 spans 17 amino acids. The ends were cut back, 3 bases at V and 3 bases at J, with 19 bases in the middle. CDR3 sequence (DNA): TGCGCCAGCAGCTCGGTCCCCGGGACACTAAACTACAATGAGCAGTTCTTC. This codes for CASSSVPGTLNYNEQFF.

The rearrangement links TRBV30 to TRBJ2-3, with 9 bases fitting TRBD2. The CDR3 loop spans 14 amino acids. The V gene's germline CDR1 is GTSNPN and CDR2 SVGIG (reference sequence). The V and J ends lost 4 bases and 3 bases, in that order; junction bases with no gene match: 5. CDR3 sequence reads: CAWNRGRGTDTQYF. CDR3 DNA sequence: TGTGCCTGGAATCGCGGGAGGGGTACAGATACGCAGTATTTT.

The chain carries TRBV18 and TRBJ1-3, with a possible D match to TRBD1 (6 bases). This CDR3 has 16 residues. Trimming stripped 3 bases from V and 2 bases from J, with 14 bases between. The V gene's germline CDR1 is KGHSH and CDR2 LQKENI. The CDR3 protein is CASSPNRATTGNTIYF. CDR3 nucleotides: TGTGCCAGCTCACCGAACAGGGCAACCACTGGAAACACCATATATTTT. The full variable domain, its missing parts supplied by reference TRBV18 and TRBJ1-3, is NAGVMQNPRHLVRRRGQEARLRCSPMKGHSHVYWYRQLPEEGLKFMVYLQKENIIDESGMPKERFSAEFPKEGPSILRIQQVVRGDSAAYFCASSPNRATTGNTIYFGEGSWLTVV.

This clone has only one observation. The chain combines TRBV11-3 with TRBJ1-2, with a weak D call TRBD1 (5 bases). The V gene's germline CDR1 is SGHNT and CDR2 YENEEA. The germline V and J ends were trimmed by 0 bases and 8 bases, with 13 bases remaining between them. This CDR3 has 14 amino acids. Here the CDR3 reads CASSLEQVLKGYTF. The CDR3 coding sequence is TGTGCCAGCAGCTTAGAACAGGTGCTCAAGGGCTACACCTTC.

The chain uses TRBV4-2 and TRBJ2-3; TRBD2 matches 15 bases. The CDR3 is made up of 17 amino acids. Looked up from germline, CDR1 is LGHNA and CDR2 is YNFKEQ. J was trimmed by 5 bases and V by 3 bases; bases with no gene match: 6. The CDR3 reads CASSHTGLAGGGDTQYF. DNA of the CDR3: TGTGCCAGCAGCCACACGGGACTAGCGGGGGGCGGAGATACGCAGTATTTT.